What follows are 26 T cell receptor beta chains derived from one specimen sequenced in a study of OX40 agonist ivuxolimab in advanced cancers. Data came from immunoSEQ multiplex PCR; TCRdb stores just in-frame clones and leaves some out. This table has 95,000 to 150,000 clones, roughly 95% appearing once. This material consisted of CD4+ or CD8+ T cells sorted from blood, taken in a trial of the OX40 agonist ivuxolimab. These receptor sequences come from an adult with an advanced solid tumor such as melanoma, head and neck, liver or kidney cancer.

The chain links TRBV19 to TRBJ2-1, with TRBD1 matching over 10 bases. The CDR3 runs to 15 residues. The germline gives CDR1 LNHDA, CDR2 SQIVND (reference sequence). V lost 5 bases and J lost 8; bases outside the gene matches: 9. CDR3 DNA: TGTGCCAGTAGTCCAGGGACAGGGGCGGGGGATGAGCAGTTCTTC. Amino acid sequence: CASSPGTGAGDEQFF. Full variable domain (remainder filled in from reference TRBV19 and TRBJ2-1): DGGITQSPKYLFRKEGQNVTLSCEQNLNHDAMYWYRQDPGQGLRLIYYSQIVNDFQKGDIAEGYSVSREKKESFPLTVTSAQKNPTAFYLCASSPGTGAGDEQFFGPGTRLTVL.

The gene calls are TRBV6-5 and TRBJ2-1; the match to TRBD1 covers 7 bases. J was trimmed by 3 bases and V by 0 bases; bases with no gene match: 2. In germline, CDR1 is MNHEY, CDR2 SVGAGI. The CDR3 is 15 residues long. In nucleotides, the CDR3 is TGTGCCAGCAGTTACTCTGGGACAGTCTACAATGAGCAGTTCTTC. Protein product: CASSYSGTVYNEQFF.

This chain uses TRBV7-6 with TRBJ1-1, with no clear D. This CDR3 comprises 15 residues. CDR1 is SGHVS, CDR2 FNYEAQ, per germline. The V and J ends lost 1 base and 4 bases respectively, with 13 bases between them. DNA of the CDR3: TGTGCCAGCAGCTTAGAGGCGCGTTCCGTCACTGAAGCTTTCTTT. Translated, it gives CASSLEARSVTEAFF.

The rearrangement links TRBV28 to TRBJ2-4; D ambiguous. V was pared by 8 bases and J by 0 bases, with 8 bases between. The CDR3 has 13 residues. Germline assignment: CDR1 MDHEN and CDR2 SYDVKM. The CDR3 DNA follows: TGTGCCAGCTCGGGCCTAGCCAAAAACATTCAGTACTTC. Translating it yields CASSGLAKNIQYF.

The rearrangement uses TRBV19 and TRBJ1-1, with TRBD1 matching over 10 bases. The germline gives CDR1 LNHDA, CDR2 SQIVND (reference sequence). This CDR3 has 15 amino acids. V was clipped by 7 bases and J by 3 bases; unmatched bases: 8. In nucleotides, the CDR3 is TGTGCCAGTACTCCGACAGGGGGCGCGGACACTGAAGCTTTCTTT. Translating it yields CASTPTGGADTEAFF.

This chain connects TRBV29-1 to TRBJ2-1; TRBD2 is a possible D gene (6 bases). Germline V gene sequence: CDR1 SQVTM, CDR2 ANQGSEA. Trimming took 2 bases from V and 6 from J, leaving 8 bases between them. CDR3 length equals 12 residues. The CDR3 is CSVENGGNEQFF. CDR3 coding DNA: TGCAGCGTTGAAAACGGGGGCAATGAGCAGTTCTTC.

The chain uses TRBV11-3 and TRBJ2-3; possible D gene TRBD2, 6 bases. The germline CDR1 and CDR2 sequences are SGHNT and YENEEA. Trimming stripped 5 bases from V and 7 bases from J, with 10 bases between. The CDR3 is 12 residues long. The CDR3, as DNA: TGTGCCAGCAGCGGGGAGGAGTATACGCAGTATTTT. This codes for CASSGEEYTQYF. The full variable domain, its missing parts supplied by reference TRBV11-3 and TRBJ2-3, is EAGVVQSPRYKIIEKKQPVAFWCNPISGHNTLYWYLQNLGQGPELLIRYENEEAVDDSQLPKDRFSAERLKGVDSTLKIQPAELGDSAVYLCASSGEEYTQYFGPGTRLTVL.

The V call is TRBV18, the J call TRBJ1-2; D might be TRBD1 (5 bases). Trimming removed 2 bases from V and 3 bases from J, with 13 bases in between. The CDR3 contains 15 residues. CDR1 and CDR2 from the germline V gene are KGHSH and LQKENI. The CDR3 sequence: CASSPDSGLDYGYTF. The CDR3 DNA reads TGTGCCAGCTCACCAGATTCGGGACTGGACTATGGCTACACCTTC.

The chain has TRBV19 and TRBJ1-5; TRBD1 matches at 7 bases. The germline V gene encodes CDR1 LNHDA and CDR2 SQIVND (reference sequence). After removal of 2 bases from V and 5 bases from J, the junction contained 6 bases not matched to a gene. There are 15 residues in the CDR3. CDR3 protein: CASSINRGFYQPQHF. The CDR3 coding sequence is TGTGCCAGTAGTATAAACAGGGGTTTTTATCAGCCCCAGCATTTT.

The V and J genes are TRBV19 and TRBJ2-3, with TRBD2 identical over 8 bases. Germline V gene sequence: CDR1 LNHDA, CDR2 SQIVND (reference sequence). The V gene end was trimmed by 1 base and the J gene end by 6 bases; junction bases not matched to a gene: 0. The CDR3 runs to 13 residues. As DNA, the CDR3 is TGTGCCAGTAGTATAGGACTAGCGGATACGCAGTATTTT. Translated: CASSIGLADTQYF. Supplemented by reference TRBV19 and TRBJ2-3, the full variable domain reads DGGITQSPKYLFRKEGQNVTLSCEQNLNHDAMYWYRQDPGQGLRLIYYSQIVNDFQKGDIAEGYSVSREKKESFPLTVTSAQKNPTAFYLCASSIGLADTQYFGPGTRLTVL.

The rearrangement links TRBV7-9 to TRBJ1-4, with D possibly matching TRBD1 (6 bases). Trimming shortened V by 5 bases and J by 4 bases, and 14 bases separated the two germline ends. The germline CDR1 and CDR2 sequences are SEHNR and FQNEAQ (reference sequence). CDR3 length: 15 residues. The CDR3 bases are TGTGCCAGCAGCAAGGGGGGCGGAAGTAATGAAAAACTGTTTTTT. Its protein is CASSKGGGSNEKLFF.

This chain links TRBV28 with TRBJ2-1, with D perhaps assigned TRBD1 or TRBD2 (5 bases each). Germline CDR1 is MDHEN and CDR2 is SYDVKM. The length of the CDR3 is 17 residues. V shed 5 bases and J shed 9 bases, with 26 bases lying between them. The CDR3 loop is CASSTSREGPGSGEQFF. The CDR3 bases are TGTGCCAGCAGTACCAGCCGCGAGGGGCCAGGATCGGGTGAGCAGTTCTTC.

The J gene is TRBJ2-7, the V gene TRBV6-5; 7 bases line up with TRBD2. The CDR3 is 13 residues long. J gave up 5 bases and V 5 bases, and 6 bases lay outside the gene matches. CDR1 is MNHEY and CDR2 is SVGAGI in the germline V gene. The CDR3 is CASSRTSSHEQYF. The DNA of the CDR3 is TGTGCCAGCAGTCGGACTAGTTCCCACGAGCAGTACTTC.

The chain joins TRBV27 to TRBJ2-6; the D is unclear. V lost 3 bases to trimming and J lost 0 bases, with 6 bases between them. Germline V gives CDR1 MNHEY, CDR2 SMNVEV (reference sequence). The CDR3 has 15 residues. The CDR3 nucleotides are TGTGCCAGCAGTTTCAGGAACTCTGGGGCCAACGTCCTGACTTTC. It specifies CASSFRNSGANVLTF.

The chain uses TRBV6-6 and TRBJ1-1; 7 nucleotides match TRBD1. The ends lost 4 bases at V and 6 bases at J; junction bases unmatched: 11. Germline CDR1 is MNHNY and CDR2 is SVGAGI (reference sequence). The CDR3 runs 15 residues. The CDR3 here is CASSFRLGGEPEAFF. In DNA, the CDR3 is TGTGCCAGCAGTTTCCGCTTAGGGGGCGAACCTGAAGCTTTCTTT.

The chain couples TRBV28 to TRBJ1-3, with unresolved D. V dropped 2 bases and J dropped 4 bases, with 6 bases sitting between them. Germline V gene data show CDR1 as MDHEN and CDR2 as SYDVKM. The CDR3 sequence is 13 residues long. CDR3 sequence reads: CASSLPQGNTIYF. For the CDR3, the DNA is TGTGCCAGCAGTTTACCCCAGGGAAACACCATATATTTT.

V gene TRBV2 combines with J gene TRBJ2-7, with no clear D. The CDR3 is made up of 14 amino acids. Trimming removed 7 bases from V and 1 base from J, with 14 bases in between. Germline CDR1 SNHLY, CDR2 FYNNEI. The CDR3 coding sequence is TGTGCCAGCACCCCCGAACTGGCTTCCTACGAGCAGTACTTC. Its protein is CASTPELASYEQYF. The full variable domain, in which reference TRBV2 and TRBJ2-7 provide the parts outside the CDR3, is EPEVTQTPSHQVTQMGQEVILRCVPISNHLYFYWYRQILGQKVEFLVSFYNNEISEKSEIFDDQFSVERPDGSNFTLKIRSTKLEDSAMYFCASTPELASYEQYFGPGTRLTVT.

This clone was seen only once. This sequence joins TRBV21-1 and TRBJ1-1; no DNA check was done on the table's D call, TRBD1. TRBV21-1 is described as a pseudogene. The CDR3 covers 15 residues. The DNA of the CDR3 is TGTGCCAGCAGCAAAGTTGAGGGGGCAGGCACTGAAGCTTTCTTT. Translating it yields CASSKVEGAGTEAFF.

The J gene is TRBJ2-7, the V gene TRBV5-5; 8 nucleotides line up with TRBD2. CDR1 and CDR2 from the germline V gene are SGHKS and YYEKEE (reference sequence). The CDR3 contains 16 residues. With 2 bases clipped from V and 2 bases from J, the junction kept 9 bases outside the gene matches. The chain's CDR3 is CASSFAPGGGTYEQYF. CDR3 sequence (DNA): TGTGCCAGCAGCTTTGCCCCTGGCGGGGGGACCTACGAGCAGTACTTC. Full variable domain (remainder filled in from reference TRBV5-5 and TRBJ2-7): DAGVTQSPTHLIKTRGQQVTLRCSPISGHKSVSWYQQVLGQGPQFIFQYYEKEERGRGNFPDRFSARQFPNYSSELNVNALLLGDSALYLCASSFAPGGGTYEQYFGPGTRLTVT.

The rearrangement links TRBV20-1 to TRBJ2-3; D is unclear. This CDR3 region has 10 residues. The germline V gene encodes CDR1 DFQATT and CDR2 SNEGSKA (reference sequence). In nucleotides, the CDR3 is TGCAGGGATAGCACAGATACGCAGTATTTT. It yields the protein CRDSTDTQYF.

In its sample, this clone was seen a few times. The chain recombines TRBV6-5 with TRBJ1-5; TRBD1 is a possible D gene (5 bases). Trimming pared 6 bases from V and 4 bases from J, leaving 13 bases between. Germline CDR1 and CDR2: MNHEY and SVGAGI. CDR3 length: 14 amino acids. The DNA for the CDR3 is TGTGCCAGCAGCCCCGCGGGGGGAAATCAGCCCCAGCATTTT. Protein: CASSPAGGNQPQHF.

The rearrangement uses TRBV6-6 and TRBJ2-7; D unclear. The V end was cut by 0 bases, the J end by 6 bases, with 6 bases between. Per the germline V gene, CDR1 is MNHNY and CDR2 is SVGAGI (reference sequence). This CDR3 is 12 amino acids long. The DNA of the CDR3 is TGTGCCAGCAGTTACTCTTCTCCCGAGCAGTACTTC. This sequence encodes CASSYSSPEQYF.

The V and J genes are TRBV18 and TRBJ2-5; D call uncertain. V was shortened by 1 base and J by 5 bases, with 11 bases between the two germline ends. Germline CDR1 KGHSH, CDR2 LQKENI. The CDR3 has 14 residues. CDR3: CASSPQVSRETQYF. The DNA for the CDR3 is TGTGCCAGCTCACCACAGGTTAGCAGGGAGACCCAGTACTTC.

V is TRBV6-5 and J is TRBJ1-6; TRBD1 aligns across 7 bases. The length of the CDR3 is 15 residues. Germline V lookup: CDR1 MNHEY, CDR2 SVGAGI. The ends lost 2 bases at V and 9 bases at J; junction bases unmatched: 7. The CDR3 DNA is TGTGCCAGCAGTTACGAGACAGGGTCGGGTTCACCCCTCCACTTT. It specifies CASSYETGSGSPLHF.

This chain uses TRBV19 with TRBJ1-1; D possibly corresponds to TRBD1 (5 bases). Per the germline V gene, CDR1 is LNHDA and CDR2 is SQIVND (reference sequence). This CDR3 is built from 15 residues. Trimming took off 4 bases at V and 5 bases at J, with 17 bases between the two ends. In DNA form, the CDR3 reads TGTGCCAGTAGTAGTTTCGGGGCAAGGTCGACTGAAGCTTTCTTT. Residues: CASSSFGARSTEAFF.

The chain couples TRBV28 to TRBJ2-1; 15 bases are a match to TRBD2. The germline CDR1 and CDR2 sequences are MDHEN and SYDVKM. V was clipped by 3 bases and J by 8 bases; unmatched bases: 11. The CDR3 totals 18 residues. In nucleotides, the CDR3 is TGTGCCAGCAGTTTGCCCCCCTGGACTAGCGGGGGGGCCTATGAGCAGTTCTTC. It is translated as CASSLPPWTSGGAYEQFF.